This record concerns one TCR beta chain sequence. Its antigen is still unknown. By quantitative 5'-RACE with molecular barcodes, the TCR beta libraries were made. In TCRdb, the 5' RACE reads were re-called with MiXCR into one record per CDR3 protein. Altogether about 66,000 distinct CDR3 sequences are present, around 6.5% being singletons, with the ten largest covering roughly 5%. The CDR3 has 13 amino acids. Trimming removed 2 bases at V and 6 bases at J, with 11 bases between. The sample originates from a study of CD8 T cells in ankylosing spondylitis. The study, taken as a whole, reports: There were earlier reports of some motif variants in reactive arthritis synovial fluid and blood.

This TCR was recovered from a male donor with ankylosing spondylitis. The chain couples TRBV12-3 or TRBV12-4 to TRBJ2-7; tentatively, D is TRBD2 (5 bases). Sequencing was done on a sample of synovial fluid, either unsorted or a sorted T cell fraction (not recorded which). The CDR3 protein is CASSLNEGSEQYF. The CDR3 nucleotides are TGTGCCAGCAGTTTAAACGAGGGATCCGAGCAGTACTTC.